The T cell receptor beta chain described here comes from a study of OX40 agonist ivuxolimab in advanced cancers. Across the study: Enrollees could have had prior anti-PD-1, anti-PD-L1 or anti-CTLA-4 therapy, which approximately 38% had received. Findings of the study overall: Doses of 0.1 to 3.0 mg/kg were accompanied by clonal expansion of CD4+ and CD8+ blood T cells by week 6. Low normalized T-cell clonal expansion was additionally recorded for some nonresponders.

Blood sampling was done at baseline, cycle 4 day 1, and cycle 7 day 1. V was shortened by 0 bases and J by 1 base, with 9 bases between the two germline ends. This CDR3 has 15 amino acids. Germline loops: CDR1 LGHNA, CDR2 YSLEER. Clones were sequenced by immunoSEQ multiplex PCR, and TCRdb holds only the in-frame ones, with some missing. The data contain 25,000 to 40,000 clones, about 81% of them singletons. Details on this clone: Its antigen remains unknown.

Sequencing used CD4+ or CD8+ T cells sorted from blood, obtained in a trial of the OX40 agonist ivuxolimab. The chain uses TRBV4-3 and TRBJ2-5; D may match TRBD1 or TRBD2 (6 bases each). The TCR originated in an adult with an advanced solid tumor such as melanoma, head and neck, liver or kidney cancer. The CDR3 DNA reads as TGCGCCAGCAGCCAAGAAGGGGGGTTCCAAGAGACCCAGTACTTC. It translates to CASSQEGGFQETQYF.